The present T cell receptor (beta chain) was sequenced within a study of blood T cell repertoires in COVID-19. Study at large: Acute-phase and convalescent COVID-19 samples originated in the United States, Italy and Spain.

Per germline, CDR1 KGHDR and CDR2 SFDVKD. V shed 3 bases and J 8 bases; nucleotides not matched to a gene: 13. The CDR3 runs 17 residues. In the study's own analysis: Reference gene primer amplification yielded estimated nucleated cell counts. This table comes from immunoSEQ multiplex PCR, and its TCRdb copy is limited to in-frame clones, with some not included. V and J calls and clone size are copied from that table; D and trimming were computed from the DNA. The sample shows 110,000 to 150,000 clones, around 89% of them seen only once. This clone was seen a single time. The clonotype comes from a man between 60 and 75 years old with active or convalescent COVID-19. The sequenced material came from peripheral blood. V is TRBV24-1 and J is TRBJ2-1; 9 bases are a match to TRBD2. This CDR3 is CATSDPRGGGALDEQFF. CDR3 nucleotides: TGTGCCACCAGTGATCCGCGGGGCGGGGGGGCTTTGGATGAGCAGTTCTTC.